This T cell receptor beta chain was captured in a study of Graves' ophthalmopathy and Graves' hyperthyroidism. The overall study: Peripheral blood was gathered at the point of initial diagnosis, before any treatment started.

RNA transcripts were the template, and TCR beta CDR3 regions were amplified from them. HTBI primers were employed in first-round RT-PCR, then a second-round multiplex PCR followed. Each CDR3 protein is one row after TCRdb ran MiXCR on the multiplex PCR reads. This sample carries under 350,000 distinct CDR3 sequences, around a sixth of them seen once, and the ten largest clones take 9% to 15%. This clonotype was found many times. Its antigen is unidentified. Whole-study results and caveats: Sensitivity of about 90% and specificity of 65% to 83% were achieved when a 13-signature model separated ophthalmopathy from stable hyperthyroidism. Blood contained most expanded thyroid clonotypes exceeding 0.001 frequency.

Under 3 months in duration, the ophthalmopathy in affected donors had moderate-to-severe activity, CAS ≥3 and NOSPECS ≥4. The CDR3 loop spans 17 amino acids. With V trimmed by 0 bases and J by 4 bases, 9 bases remained unmatched. Per germline, CDR1 MGHRA and CDR2 YSYEKL. The chain recombines TRBV4-1 with TRBJ2-5, with TRBD1 matching 9 bases. The source is an adult man with Graves' ophthalmopathy. Specimen: peripheral blood. CDR3 amino acids: CASSQDFVTDRGETQYF. The CDR3 nucleotides read TGCGCCAGCAGCCAAGATTTTGTAACGGACAGGGGAGAGACCCAGTACTTC.